This TCR beta chain came from a study of T cells in Graves' hyperthyroidism and ophthalmopathy. This CDR3 comprises 17 residues. V was pared by 5 bases and J by 1 base, with 11 bases of the junction left unmatched. Germline-derived CDR1 and CDR2 are PRHDT and FYEKMQ (reference sequence). The sample holds many counts of this clonotype. RNA transcripts provided the source from which TCR beta CDR3 regions were amplified. The HTBI set primed first-round TCR CDR3 RT-PCR. In TCRdb, the multiplex PCR reads were re-called with MiXCR into one record per CDR3 protein. The sample has hundreds of thousands of distinct CDR3 sequences, over 10% seen once.

Specimen: blood. The source is a woman between 18 and 29 years old with Graves' hyperthyroidism. The rearrangement links TRBV13 to TRBJ1-1; TRBD1 matches at 9 bases. The CDR3 protein is CASSAYPTGQGNTEAFF. Written as DNA, the CDR3 is TGTGCCAGCAGCGCATACCCGACGGGACAGGGGAACACTGAAGCTTTCTTT. Full variable domain (outside the CDR3, taken from reference TRBV13 and TRBJ1-1): AAGVIQSPRHLIKEKRETATLKCYPIPRHDTVYWYQQGPGQDPQFLISFYEKMQSDKGSIPDRFSAQQFSDYHSELNMSSLELGDSALYFCASSAYPTGQGNTEAFFGQGTRLTVV.